These 2 T cell receptor beta chains were sequenced from one sample in a study of T cells after yellow fever vaccination. From the 5' RACE reads, TCRdb called clonotypes with MiXCR, one entry per CDR3 protein. The repertoire holds hundreds of thousands of distinct CDR3 sequences, with around 20% as singletons. The sequencing used PBMCs, collected before the yellow fever booster vaccination. These receptors were collected from a man younger than 30 who received the YFV17D yellow fever vaccine.

This clonotype came up a few times. The rearrangement uses TRBV5-5 and TRBJ1-2; D ambiguous. Trimming took off 4 bases at V and 4 bases at J, with 17 bases between the two ends. This CDR3 has 15 amino acids. Germline V gene lookup returns CDR1 SGHKS and CDR2 YYEKEE (reference sequence). The CDR3 sequence: CASSPDGIGGYGYTF. CDR3 bases: TGTGCCAGCAGCCCGGACGGGATAGGCGGCTATGGCTACACCTTC.

The V gene is TRBV5-1, the J gene TRBJ1-2; no clear D gene. Trimming removed 4 bases at V and 8 bases at J, with 18 bases between. CDR1 SGHRS and CDR2 YFSETQ come from the germline V gene. The CDR3 covers 14 residues. DNA of the CDR3: TGCGCCAGCAGCCCGGACGGACCGACGGGGGGCTACACCTTC. It yields the protein CASSPDGPTGGYTF.